The 14 T cell receptor beta chains listed next were all sequenced from one sample in a study of cytomegalovirus exposure and HLA in healthy donors. The PCR contained 60 Vbeta and 13 Jbeta primers. The assay was immunoSEQ multiplex PCR, and TCRdb's table has in-frame clones only and misses some. The sample includes roughly 100,000 clones, just under 80% seen only once; the top ten take about 3%. The sequenced sample consisted of PBMCs. Source of these receptors: a woman in her thirties or forties in good health and CMV-seronegative.

The chain joins TRBV19 to TRBJ2-7; 10 bases agree with TRBD1. V was pared by 4 bases and J by 4 bases, with 13 bases of the junction left unmatched. CDR1 and CDR2 from the germline V gene are LNHDA and SQIVND (reference sequence). The CDR3 runs to 17 residues. In DNA form, the CDR3 reads TGTGCCAGTAGTAGAGGGGGGATGGGACAGGGGAAGTACGAGCAGTACTTC. This translates into CASSRGGMGQGKYEQYF.

This chain links TRBV15 with TRBJ2-2; the match to TRBD2 covers 7 bases. CDR3 length equals 16 residues. Germline V gene sequence: CDR1 LNHNV, CDR2 YYDKDF (reference sequence). With V trimmed by 4 bases and J by 5 bases, 10 bases remained unmatched. The DNA for the CDR3 is TGTGCCACCAGCATACCCGGGACTACTCTGACCGGGGAGCTGTTTTTT. This translates into CATSIPGTTLTGELFF.

V gene TRBV5-1 combines with J gene TRBJ2-1; 10 nucleotides align to TRBD2. This CDR3 is built from 15 residues. V was clipped by 4 bases and J by 7 bases; unmatched bases: 8. The V gene's germline CDR1 is SGHRS and CDR2 YFSETQ. Here the CDR3 DNA reads TGCGCCAGCAGCGTAGCGGGAGGCTCCCGGAATGAGCAGTTCTTC. Its translation: CASSVAGGSRNEQFF. The whole variable domain, remainder taken from reference TRBV5-1 and TRBJ2-1, is KAGVTQTPRYLIKTRGQQVTLSCSPISGHRSVSWYQQTPGQGLQFLFEYFSETQRNKGNFPGRFSGRQFSNSRSEMNVSTLELGDSALYLCASSVAGGSRNEQFFGPGTRLTVL.

The rearrangement links TRBV5-6 to TRBJ2-1, with D unclear. CDR1 and CDR2 from the germline V gene are SGHDT and YYEEEE. The CDR3 spans 13 residues. V was clipped by 2 bases and J by 8 bases, with 11 bases between them. The CDR3, as DNA: TGTGCCAGCAGCTTACCGATTGTAGATGAGCAGTTCTTC. Translated: CASSLPIVDEQFF. The whole variable domain, remainder taken from reference TRBV5-6 and TRBJ2-1, is DAGVTQSPTHLIKTRGQQVTLRCSPKSGHDTVSWYQQALGQGPQFIFQYYEEEERQRGNFPDRFSGHQFPNYSSELNVNALLLGDSALYLCASSLPIVDEQFFGPGTRLTVL.

This chain uses TRBV5-5 with TRBJ1-5, with TRBD1 matching 10 bases. CDR1 is SGHKS, CDR2 YYEKEE, per germline (reference sequence). This CDR3 spans 14 amino acids. J lost 7 bases, V lost 4 bases, and 5 bases had no gene match. The CDR3: CASSVDRGRQPQHF. The CDR3 region has the DNA TGTGCCAGCAGCGTCGACAGGGGGCGGCAGCCCCAGCATTTT. Complete variable domain (other parts from reference TRBV5-5 and TRBJ1-5): DAGVTQSPTHLIKTRGQQVTLRCSPISGHKSVSWYQQVLGQGPQFIFQYYEKEERGRGNFPDRFSARQFPNYSSELNVNALLLGDSALYLCASSVDRGRQPQHFGDGTRLSIL.

This clone was counted between two and nine times. The gene calls are TRBV5-1 and TRBJ2-7; possibly TRBD2 for D (6 bases). Per germline, CDR1 SGHRS and CDR2 YFSETQ. V was pared by 5 bases and J by 2 bases, with 14 bases between. The CDR3 extends over 14 amino acids. The CDR3 spells CASRAPGGTYEQYF. The CDR3 DNA follows: TGCGCCAGCAGGGCCCCAGGAGGGACCTACGAGCAGTACTTC. The complete variable domain, with remaining parts taken from reference TRBV5-1 and TRBJ2-7, reads KAGVTQTPRYLIKTRGQQVTLSCSPISGHRSVSWYQQTPGQGLQFLFEYFSETQRNKGNFPGRFSGRQFSNSRSEMNVSTLELGDSALYLCASRAPGGTYEQYFGPGTRLTVT.

The V gene is TRBV29-1, the J gene TRBJ1-2; no clear D gene. V gave up 0 bases and J gave up 4 bases, with 9 bases separating them. Germline values: CDR1 SQVTM, CDR2 ANQGSEA. The CDR3 is 13 residues long. CDR3 DNA sequence: TGCAGCGTTGAAGACTCTACGGGCTATGGCTACACCTTC. Translation: CSVEDSTGYGYTF.

This chain uses TRBV7-9 with TRBJ2-5, with TRBD2 matching over 9 bases. Germline V gives CDR1 SEHNR, CDR2 FQNEAQ (reference sequence). The CDR3 covers 15 residues. V shed 1 base, J shed 5 bases, and the junction held 5 bases outside the gene matches. The CDR3 loop reads CASSLEAGGLETQYF. DNA of the CDR3: TGTGCCAGCAGCTTAGAGGCGGGAGGGTTGGAGACCCAGTACTTC.

The chain carries TRBV29-1 and TRBJ2-5; no clear D gene. Germline V gives CDR1 SQVTM, CDR2 ANQGSEA. The V gene lost 1 base and the J gene lost 5 bases, with 11 bases spanning the gap. This CDR3 has 13 residues. CDR3 coding DNA: TGCAGCGTTGAAGTAGGAGTTAGGGAGACCCAGTACTTC. Translation gives CSVEVGVRETQYF.

This clone has a single count. CDR3 nucleotides: TGTGCCAGCAGCGCTGGGACTAGCGGGAGGCAGAGGGAGACCCAGTACTTC. Protein sequence: CASSAGTSGRQRETQYF. The rearrangement uses TRBV11-2 and TRBJ2-5; 15 bases map to TRBD2. The junction had 9 bases not matched to a gene; V was cut back by 5 bases and J by 5 bases. The germline CDR1 and CDR2 sequences are SGHAT and FQNNGV. This CDR3 has 17 residues.

The CDR3: CASSRTDGRGETQYF. CDR3 in DNA: TGTGCCAGCTCCCGCACTGACGGGAGGGGGGAGACCCAGTACTTC. The genes are TRBV9 and TRBJ2-5; TRBD2 aligns across 8 bases. The J segment lost 5 bases and the V segment lost 7 bases, leaving 13 bases of the junction unmatched. This CDR3 has 15 residues. Germline assignment: CDR1 SGDLS and CDR2 YYNGEE. Complete variable domain (other parts from reference TRBV9 and TRBJ2-5): DSGVTQTPKHLITATGQRVTLRCSPRSGDLSVYWYQQSLDQGLQFLIQYYNGEERAKGNILERFSAQQFPDLHSELNLSSLELGDSALYFCASSRTDGRGETQYFGPGTRLLVL.

The rearrangement links TRBV20-1 to TRBJ1-1; no firm D call. V gave up 6 bases and J gave up 12 bases, with 11 bases separating them. Per the germline V gene, CDR1 is DFQATT and CDR2 is SNEGSKA (reference sequence). The CDR3 has 9 residues. The CDR3 loop reads CSAPCATFF. Written as DNA, the CDR3 is TGCAGTGCCCCCTGCGCGACTTTCTTT.

This chain uses TRBV19 with TRBJ2-5; D might be TRBD1 (6 bases). Deletions cut 5 bases from V and 4 bases from J, with 17 bases between. Germline-derived CDR1 and CDR2 are LNHDA and SQIVND (reference sequence). This CDR3 has 15 amino acids. CDR3 protein: CASSAPSRGGETQYF. The DNA for the CDR3 is TGTGCCAGTAGTGCCCCGTCCAGGGGCGGAGAGACCCAGTACTTC.

This clone was detected once. J is TRBJ1-4 and V is TRBV11-2; TRBD1 matches 7 bases. The CDR3 totals 15 residues. Looked up from germline, CDR1 is SGHAT and CDR2 is FQNNGV. With V trimmed by 2 bases and J by 8 bases, 8 bases remained unmatched. The CDR3 nucleotides read TGTGCCAGCAGCTTATCGGCAGGGGGATACGAAAAACTGTTTTTT. Its protein product is CASSLSAGGYEKLFF.